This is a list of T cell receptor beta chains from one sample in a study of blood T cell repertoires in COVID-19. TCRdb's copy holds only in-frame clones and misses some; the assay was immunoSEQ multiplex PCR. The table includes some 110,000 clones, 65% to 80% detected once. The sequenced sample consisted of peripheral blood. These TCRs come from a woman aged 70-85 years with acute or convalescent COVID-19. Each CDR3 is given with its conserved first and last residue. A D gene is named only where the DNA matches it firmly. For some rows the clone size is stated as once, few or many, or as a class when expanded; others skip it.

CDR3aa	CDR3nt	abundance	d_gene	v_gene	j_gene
CAISMGTSGGTLNEQFF	TGTGCCATCAGTATGGGGACTAGCGGGGGGACCCTCAATGAGCAGTTCTTC	.	TRBD2	TRBV10-3	TRBJ2-1
CASSQDPASGEITEAFF	TGTGCCAGCAGCCAAGATCCGGCCTCGGGGGAAATCACTGAAGCTTTCTTT	.	.	TRBV3-1/TRBV3-2	TRBJ1-1
CASRPGLAPNEQFF	TGCGCCAGCAGACCGGGACTAGCGCCTAATGAGCAGTTCTTC	.	TRBD2	TRBV10-2	TRBJ2-1
CASSRLGTGPNYGYTF	TGCGCCAGCAGCCGTCTCGGGACAGGCCCGAACTATGGCTACACCTTC	.	TRBD1	TRBV5-1	TRBJ1-2
CAEGRRNEQFF	TGTGCGGAGGGACGAAGGAATGAGCAGTTCTTC	few	.	TRBV30	TRBJ2-1
CASSKGQAYEQYF	TGTGCCAGCTCAAAGGGACAGGCCTACGAGCAGTACTTC	.	TRBD1	TRBV18	TRBJ2-7
CASSREGGRNTEAFF	TGTGCCAGCAGCCGAGAGGGGGGGCGAAACACTGAAGCTTTCTTT	.	.	TRBV27	TRBJ1-1
CASSTWDRDSQPQHF	TGTGCCAGCAGCACCTGGGACAGGGACAGTCAGCCCCAGCATTTT	once	TRBD1	TRBV5-6	TRBJ1-5
CASSPTGFQPQHF	TGTGCCAGCTCCCCAACAGGGTTTCAGCCCCAGCATTTT	.	.	TRBV18	TRBJ1-5
CATSRDRVAGELFF	TGTGCCACCAGCAGAGACAGGGTCGCCGGGGAGCTGTTTTTT	.	.	TRBV15	TRBJ2-2
CASSLYQSGGPSEQYF	TGTGCCAGCAGCTTATATCAAAGCGGGGGTCCCTCGGAGCAGTACTTC	.	TRBD2	TRBV7-6	TRBJ2-7
CASSPLAGGTDTQYF	TGTGCCAGCAGCCCTCTAGCGGGCGGCACAGATACGCAGTATTTT	.	TRBD2	TRBV14	TRBJ2-3
CASSQDRALQGYNEKLFF	TGCGCCAGCAGCCAAGATCGGGCCTTACAGGGCTATAATGAAAAACTGTTTTTT	few	.	TRBV4-3	TRBJ1-4
CASRGGNYGYTF	TGTGCCAGCAGGGGGGGAAACTATGGCTACACCTTC	.	.	TRBV12-3/TRBV12-4	TRBJ1-2
CASSLAGVAAYNEQFF	TGTGCCAGCAGCTTAGCGGGGGTAGCGGCCTACAATGAGCAGTTCTTC	.	.	TRBV7-8	TRBJ2-1
CASSLNRLAGGWDEQFF	TGTGCCAGCAGCTTAAATCGACTAGCGGGGGGTTGGGATGAGCAGTTCTTC	.	TRBD2	TRBV5-8	TRBJ2-1
CASSQDGAGGLKDTQYF	TGCGCCAGCAGCCAAGACGGGGCGGGGGGGCTGAAAGATACGCAGTATTTT	.	TRBD2	TRBV4-1	TRBJ2-3
CAWSQNEKLFF	TGTGCCTGGAGTCAAAATGAAAAACTGTTTTTT	.	.	TRBV30	TRBJ1-4
CASSFQLYNEQFF	TGTGCCAGCAGCTTCCAACTATACAATGAGCAGTTCTTC	.	.	TRBV11-2	TRBJ2-1
CASRESSYEQYF	TGTGCCAGCAGGGAGAGCTCCTACGAGCAGTACTTC	.	.	TRBV6-5	TRBJ2-7
CASSEAPGAVYGYTF	TGTGCCAGCAGTGAAGCTCCAGGGGCTGTGTATGGCTACACCTTC	.	.	TRBV2	TRBJ1-2
CASTRTGALGANVLTF	TGTGCCAGTACTAGGACAGGGGCGCTTGGGGCCAACGTCCTGACTTTC	.	TRBD1	TRBV19	TRBJ2-6
CASSRDMISGANVLTF	TGTGCCAGTAGTAGGGACATGATCTCTGGGGCCAACGTCCTGACTTTC	.	.	TRBV19	TRBJ2-6
CASSLGETFYNEQFF	TGTGCCAGCAGCTTAGGCGAAACTTTCTACAATGAGCAGTTCTTC	.	.	TRBV7-2	TRBJ2-1